This T cell receptor (beta chain) was recorded in a study of intratumoral heterogeneity in liver cancer. Whole-study context: The median patient age was roughly 62 years, and most were male.

No macroscopic necrosis or hemorrhage was seen in sampled areas. Trimming stripped 4 bases from V and 0 bases from J, with 19 bases between. Germline V gene data show CDR1 as SGHNT and CDR2 as YYREEE (reference sequence). The CDR3 runs 18 residues. Libraries were prepared by immunoSEQ multiplex PCR; TCRdb keeps only in-frame clonotypes and omits some of them. The table has some 20,000 clones, around 75% seen once; the top ten hold approximately 18%. The rearrangement links TRBV5-4 to TRBJ2-2; tentative D call: TRBD2 (6 bases). The receptor's source is a woman between 65 and 79 years old with hepatocellular carcinoma. The specimen comprised tumor-adjacent normal tissue, sampled before any cancer treatment. CDR3 in DNA: TGTGCCAGCAGCGGTCCGGGACTCAAGATTGCGAACACCGGGGAGCTGTTTTTT. Amino acids: CASSGPGLKIANTGELFF. Supplemented by reference TRBV5-4 and TRBJ2-2, the full variable domain reads ETGVTQSPTHLIKTRGQQVTLRCSSQSGHNTVSWYQQALGQGPQFIFQYYREEENGRGNFPPRFSGLQFPNYSSELNVNALELDDSALYLCASSGPGLKIANTGELFFGEGSRLTVL.